Shown below are 30 T cell receptor beta chains from a single sample sequenced in a study of blood T cell repertoires in COVID-19. Only in-frame clones appear in the TCRdb table, and some are missing; sequencing was by immunoSEQ multiplex PCR. The sample contains about 67,000 clones, 75% to 90% of which appear only once. Source material: peripheral blood. These receptors were taken from a man in his fifties with active COVID-19.

CDR3 nucleotide sequence: TGTGCCAGCTCACCGGACAGATCTAATGAAAAACTGTTTTTT. Encoded protein: CASSPDRSNEKLFF. This chain uses TRBV18 with TRBJ1-4; D may be TRBD1 (6 bases). CDR1 and CDR2 (germline): KGHSH, LQKENI. The CDR3 is 14 residues long. The V end was cut by 3 bases, the J end by 3 bases, with 8 bases between.

The genes are TRBV6-5 and TRBJ2-1; the D gene is possibly TRBD2 (5 bases). The germline gives CDR1 MNHEY, CDR2 SVGAGI. V was cut by 7 bases and J by 5 bases, with 18 bases left in between. The CDR3 covers 15 residues. Here the CDR3 reads CASTPSVLADNEQFF. For the CDR3, the DNA is TGTGCCAGCACCCCGAGCGTGCTAGCTGACAATGAGCAGTTCTTC.

In this sample, this clone turned up a few times. V and J are TRBV29-1 and TRBJ1-1; D is unclear. V shed 1 base and J shed 1 base, with 10 bases lying between them. CDR1 and CDR2 (germline): SQVTM, ANQGSEA. CDR3 length equals 14 residues. The CDR3 coding sequence is TGCAGCGTTGAAGCGCCCGGGTCGAACACTGAAGCTTTCTTT. Translation gives CSVEAPGSNTEAFF.

The rearrangement uses TRBV28 and TRBJ2-7; 8 nucleotides align to TRBD1. There are 12 residues in the CDR3. Germline CDR1 MDHEN, CDR2 SYDVKM. V gave up 10 bases and J gave up 2 bases; unmatched junction bases: 4. The CDR3 DNA reads TGTGCCACCTGGGACAGGCCCTACGAGCAGTACTTC. Translated, it gives CATWDRPYEQYF.

The rearrangement links TRBV4-3 to TRBJ2-5; the match to TRBD2 covers 15 bases. With 3 bases clipped from V and 2 bases from J, the junction kept 19 bases outside the gene matches. CDR1 and CDR2 (germline): LGHNA, YSLEER. The CDR3 is made up of 22 amino acids. DNA for the CDR3: TGCGCCAGCAGCCAGGAACAGGGACTAGCGGGAGGAACCGGTAGGGGACAAGAGACCCAGTACTTC. Translated, it gives CASSQEQGLAGGTGRGQETQYF.

The chain joins TRBV4-3 to TRBJ2-3, with 8 bases matching TRBD2. The length of the CDR3 is 17 residues. The germline V gene has CDR1 LGHNA and CDR2 YSLEER. V was pared by 1 base and J by 2 bases, with 8 bases of the junction left unmatched. DNA of the CDR3: TGCGCCAGCAGCCAAGCCGGGAGGGGGGCCCTCACAGATACGCAGTATTTT. Amino acid sequence: CASSQAGRGALTDTQYF.

The chain uses TRBV27 and TRBJ1-6, with D uncertain. Germline V gene lookup returns CDR1 MNHEY and CDR2 SMNVEV (reference sequence). This CDR3 comprises 13 residues. Trimming pared 0 bases from V and 8 bases from J, leaving 5 bases between. CDR3 nucleotide sequence: TGTGCCAGCAGTTTATCGAGGGATTCACCCCTCCACTTT. Translated: CASSLSRDSPLHF.

The chain carries TRBV19 and TRBJ2-5, with D perhaps TRBD2 (6 bases). This CDR3 is built from 15 residues. Trimming removed 1 base at V and 5 bases at J, with 14 bases between. CDR1 LNHDA and CDR2 SQIVND come from the germline V gene (reference sequence). CDR3 bases: TGTGCCAGTAGTATAGGGGCGGGGTTGGGGGAGACCCAGTACTTC. Protein product: CASSIGAGLGETQYF.

V gene TRBV5-1 combines with J gene TRBJ2-5; D unclear. Trimming stripped 3 bases from V and 2 bases from J, with 8 bases between. The CDR3 is made up of 13 amino acids. Germline V gene lookup returns CDR1 SGHRS and CDR2 YFSETQ. Here the CDR3 reads CASSSTKQETQYF. CDR3 nucleotides: TGCGCCAGCAGCTCTACGAAACAAGAGACCCAGTACTTC.

The chain combines TRBV7-9 with TRBJ1-3, with a tentative D call TRBD1 (5 bases). Germline V gene data show CDR1 as SEHNR and CDR2 as FQNEAQ (reference sequence). Trimming took 0 bases from V and 4 from J, leaving 13 bases between them. This CDR3 comprises 16 residues. The CDR3 region has the DNA TGTGCCAGCAGCTTAGCGGCAGGGTACGGAGGAAACACCATATATTTT. Translating gives CASSLAAGYGGNTIYF.

The rearrangement links TRBV7-6 to TRBJ2-3; TRBD2 aligns across 7 bases. V was clipped by 5 bases and J by 1 base; unmatched bases: 9. The CDR3 has 16 residues. Germline CDR1 and CDR2: SGHVS and FNYEAQ. This CDR3 reads CASSREASGRTDTQYF. CDR3 coding DNA: TGTGCCAGCAGCCGCGAGGCTAGCGGACGCACAGATACGCAGTATTTT. Variable domain in full (rest from reference TRBV7-6 and TRBJ2-3): GAGVSQSPRYKVTKRGQDVALRCDPISGHVSLYWYRQALGQGPEFLTYFNYEAQQDKSGLPNDRFSAERPEGSISTLTIQRTEQRDSAMYRCASSREASGRTDTQYFGPGTRLTVL.

The chain employs TRBV3-1 (or the pseudogene TRBV3-2) and TRBJ2-5; D possibly corresponds to TRBD2 (7 bases). This CDR3 is built from 16 residues. The germline V gene has CDR1 LGHDT and CDR2 YNNKEL (reference sequence). The V and J ends lost 5 bases and 1 base respectively, with 17 bases between them. The CDR3, as DNA: TGTGCCAGCAGCGAGCTCGGGGGGCTGATCCAAGAGACCCAGTACTTC. This gives the protein CASSELGGLIQETQYF.

The chain joins TRBV14 to TRBJ1-1; D call uncertain. CDR3 size: 16 residues. V was clipped by 4 bases and J by 1 base, with 16 bases between them. Looked up from germline, CDR1 is SGHDN and CDR2 is FVKESK. DNA for the CDR3: TGTGCCAGCAGCCCCCTCACGGGGTTACCGAACACTGAAGCTTTCTTT. It codes for CASSPLTGLPNTEAFF. Supplemented by reference TRBV14 and TRBJ1-1, the full variable domain reads EAGVTQFPSHSVIEKGQTVTLRCDPISGHDNLYWYRRVMGKEIKFLLHFVKESKQDESGMPNNRFLAERTGGTYSTLKVQPAELEDSGVYFCASSPLTGLPNTEAFFGQGTRLTVV.

The V and J genes are TRBV6-2 or TRBV6-3 and TRBJ1-2; 7 nucleotides agree with TRBD1. The J segment lost 7 bases and the V segment lost 6 bases, leaving 11 bases of the junction unmatched. Germline CDR1 MNHEY, CDR2 SVGEGT. The CDR3 covers 14 residues. The DNA of the CDR3 is TGTGCCAGCAGCGTAAGGGGGCCAGCTGGTGGCTACACCTTC. It codes for CASSVRGPAGGYTF.

The rearrangement uses TRBV19 and TRBJ1-1; a possible D gene is TRBD1 (6 bases). Germline-derived CDR1 and CDR2 are LNHDA and SQIVND (reference sequence). The CDR3 consists of 15 residues. The V end was cut by 2 bases, the J end by 2 bases, with 12 bases between. The chain's CDR3 is CASSIRGRGNTEAFF. CDR3 DNA: TGTGCCAGTAGTATACGGGGCAGGGGAAACACTGAAGCTTTCTTT. The full variable domain, completed using reference TRBV19 and TRBJ1-1, is DGGITQSPKYLFRKEGQNVTLSCEQNLNHDAMYWYRQDPGQGLRLIYYSQIVNDFQKGDIAEGYSVSREKKESFPLTVTSAQKNPTAFYLCASSIRGRGNTEAFFGQGTRLTVV.

As regards this clone: At one boundary the junction diverges from the germline segment, which might be a read error. The chain couples TRBV30 to TRBJ1-2; unclear D gene. This CDR3 comprises 13 residues. Germline values: CDR1 GTSNPN, CDR2 SVGIG (reference sequence). CDR3 protein: CAWREIGDRDHRF. CDR3 sequence (DNA): TGTGCCTGGAGAGAGATAGGTGACCGGGATCATCGTTTC.

The genes are TRBV29-1 and TRBJ1-4, with 8 bases that match TRBD1. Losses at the gene ends were 3 bases for V and 7 bases for J; bases not matched to a gene: 4. Germline V gene data show CDR1 as SQVTM and CDR2 as ANQGSEA. There are 13 residues in the CDR3. The DNA of the CDR3 is TGCAGCGTTGATCATGGACAGGGTGAAAAACTGTTTTTT. Its translation: CSVDHGQGEKLFF.

This clone was seen a single time. V gene TRBV28 combines with J gene TRBJ2-5; D uncertain. The germline V gene encodes CDR1 MDHEN and CDR2 SYDVKM. The V gene lost 2 bases and the J gene lost 4 bases, with 5 bases spanning the gap. The CDR3 sequence is 12 residues long. The CDR3 reads CASSLAGETQYF. The CDR3 coding sequence is TGTGCCAGCAGTTTAGCAGGAGAGACCCAGTACTTC.

There are a few counts of this clone. The DNA for the CDR3 is TGTGCCAGTAGTATCAAAAGGCGGATTAACACCGGGGAGCTGTTTTTT. Its translation is CASSIKRRINTGELFF. The J gene is TRBJ2-2, the V gene TRBV19, with D unclear. CDR1 and CDR2 from the germline V gene are LNHDA and SQIVND (reference sequence). This CDR3 has 16 residues. The V end was cut by 3 bases, the J end by 2 bases, with 13 bases between.

This chain links TRBV7-2 with TRBJ2-7; possibly TRBD2 for D (6 bases). The CDR3 length is 15 residues. With 1 base removed from V and 2 bases from J, the gap between germline ends came to 12 bases. The germline gives CDR1 SGHTA, CDR2 FQGNSA. The CDR3 DNA reads TGTGCCAGCAGCTTAGGGCAGGGAGGCCCCTACGAGCAGTACTTC. Amino acid sequence: CASSLGQGGPYEQYF.

This clone was detected only once. The chain links TRBV3-1 (or the pseudogene TRBV3-2) to TRBJ1-2, with TRBD1 as a possible D gene (5 bases). This CDR3 is 13 amino acids long. Germline values: CDR1 LGHDT, CDR2 YNNKEL (reference sequence). Trimming took off 4 bases at V and 5 bases at J, with 11 bases between the two ends. The CDR3 region is CASSRGEAYGYTF. The CDR3 nucleotides are TGTGCCAGCAGCCGGGGGGAGGCATATGGCTACACCTTC.

The chain carries TRBV4-3 and TRBJ2-3; 8 bases match TRBD1. The V segment lost 0 bases and the J segment 1 base; nucleotides outside the gene matches: 3. There are 16 residues in the CDR3. CDR1 LGHNA and CDR2 YSLEER come from the germline V gene. The CDR3 DNA sequence: TGCGCCAGCAGCCAAGACCCGGGACAGGGCACAGATACGCAGTATTTT. Its translation is CASSQDPGQGTDTQYF.

The genes are TRBV18 and TRBJ2-7, with 8 bases matching TRBD1. V shed 4 bases, J shed 3 bases, and the junction held 5 bases outside the gene matches. Germline loops: CDR1 KGHSH, CDR2 LQKENI. The CDR3 covers 14 residues. CDR3 coding DNA: TGTGCCAGCTCACTCGGACAGGGTGTCTACGAGCAGTACTTC. It yields the protein CASSLGQGVYEQYF.

The chain has TRBV9 and TRBJ1-1; TRBD1 is a possible D gene (5 bases). The CDR3 has 14 residues. The germline V and J ends were trimmed by 4 bases and 4 bases, with 14 bases remaining between them. CDR1 and CDR2 from the germline V gene are SGDLS and YYNGEE. The chain's CDR3 is CASSPSGDLTEAFF. CDR3 coding DNA: TGTGCCAGCAGCCCTTCGGGGGACCTCACTGAAGCTTTCTTT.

This clone was seen just once. The V gene is TRBV7-2, the J gene TRBJ2-7, with TRBD2 identical over 7 bases. V lost 0 bases and J lost 5; bases outside the gene matches: 4. Germline values: CDR1 SGHTA, CDR2 FQGNSA. This CDR3 has 14 residues. The CDR3 bases are TGTGCCAGCAGCTTAGCGTGGGCGGGGGACGAGCAGTACTTC. As protein: CASSLAWAGDEQYF. Full variable domain (missing parts from reference TRBV7-2 and TRBJ2-7): GAGVSQSPSNKVTEKGKDVELRCDPISGHTALYWYRQSLGQGLEFLIYFQGNSAPDKSGLPSDRFSAERTGGSVSTLTIQRTQQEDSAVYLCASSLAWAGDEQYFGPGTRLTVT.

The chain links TRBV7-9 to TRBJ2-2; perhaps TRBD2 as D (6 bases). Per germline, CDR1 SEHNR and CDR2 FQNEAQ (reference sequence). CDR3 length equals 15 residues. V was shortened by 3 bases and J by 4 bases, with 12 bases between the two germline ends. The CDR3 coding sequence is TGTGCCAGCAGCTTCCCCAGGAGGGCCACCGGGGAGCTGTTTTTT. Translation: CASSFPRRATGELFF.

V gene TRBV7-2 combines with J gene TRBJ1-2, with TRBD1 matching 7 bases. The CDR3 is 13 amino acids. CDR1 is SGHTA, CDR2 FQGNSA, per germline. V shed 1 base and J 8 bases; nucleotides not matched to a gene: 4. The CDR3 bases are TGTGCCAGCAGCTTAGAGAGGGGGCAAGGCTACACCTTC. Its protein product is CASSLERGQGYTF. Filled out from reference TRBV7-2 and TRBJ1-2, the complete variable domain reads GAGVSQSPSNKVTEKGKDVELRCDPISGHTALYWYRQSLGQGLEFLIYFQGNSAPDKSGLPSDRFSAERTGGSVSTLTIQRTQQEDSAVYLCASSLERGQGYTFGSGTRLTVV.

The gene calls are TRBV10-3 and TRBJ1-6; D call uncertain. Germline V gene sequence: CDR1 ENHRY, CDR2 SYGVKD. CDR3 length equals 17 residues. The V end was cut by 0 bases, the J end by 7 bases, with 16 bases between. DNA of the CDR3: TGTGCCATCAGTGAGTCGACGGTCCGGAGGAGCAATTCACCCCTCCACTTT. Translation gives CAISESTVRRSNSPLHF.

The rearrangement joins TRBV7-2 to TRBJ2-1; TRBD2 aligns across 9 bases. V trimming: 2 bases; J trimming: 10 bases; junction bases outside the gene matches: 15. This CDR3 comprises 17 residues. Germline V CDR1 and CDR2: SGHTA, FQGNSA. For the CDR3, the DNA is TGTGCCAGCAGCTTATCAGTGGCGGGGGGGCCAGGACGGGAGCAGTTCTTC. Its translation: CASSLSVAGGPGREQFF.

The CDR3 DNA follows: TGTGCCAGCAGTCTAGGACAGACCTACGAGCAGTACTTC. Translated, it gives CASSLGQTYEQYF. This chain uses TRBV12-3 or TRBV12-4 with TRBJ2-7; possible D gene TRBD1, 6 bases. This CDR3 is built from 13 residues. V was cut by 5 bases and J by 2 bases, with 10 bases left in between.